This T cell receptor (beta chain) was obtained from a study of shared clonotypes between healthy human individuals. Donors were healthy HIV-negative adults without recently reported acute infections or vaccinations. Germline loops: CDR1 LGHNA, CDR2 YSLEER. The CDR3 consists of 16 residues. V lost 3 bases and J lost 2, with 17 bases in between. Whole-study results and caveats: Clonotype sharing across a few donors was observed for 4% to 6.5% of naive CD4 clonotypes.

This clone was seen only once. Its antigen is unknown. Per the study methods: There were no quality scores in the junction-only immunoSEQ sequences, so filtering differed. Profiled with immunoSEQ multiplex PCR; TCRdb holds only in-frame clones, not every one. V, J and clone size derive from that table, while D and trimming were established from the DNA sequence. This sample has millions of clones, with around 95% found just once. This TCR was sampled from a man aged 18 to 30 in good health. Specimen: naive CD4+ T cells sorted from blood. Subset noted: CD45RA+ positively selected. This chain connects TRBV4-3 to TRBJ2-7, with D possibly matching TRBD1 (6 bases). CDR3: CASSQRLVRDTYEQYF. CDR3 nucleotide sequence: TGCGCCAGCAGCCAGAGGTTAGTACGGGACACCTACGAGCAGTACTTC.